These T cell receptor beta chains were read from a single sample in a study of T cells in Graves' hyperthyroidism and ophthalmopathy. TCRdb ran MiXCR on the multiplex PCR reads and lists one entry per CDR3 protein. There are about 380,000 distinct CDR3 sequences in the sample; about 13% occur only once, and roughly 20% lies in the top ten. Sequencing input: blood. Every receptor here comes from a man aged 30 to 39 with Graves' hyperthyroidism that later progressed to Graves' ophthalmopathy. CDR3s leave out the opening cysteine and the closing phenylalanine or tryptophan. Clone size appears in some rows only: once, few, many, or a class for an expanded clone.

TRBJ2-7 many TRBV6-2/TRBV6-3 ASSYSESSGYEQY
TRBJ2-1 many TRBV11-3 ASSPEDRSSYNEQF
TRBJ2-5 many TRBV7-9 ASSPPGQGARETQY
TRBJ2-5 many TRBV27 ASSYGTHGETQY
TRBJ2-7 NA TRBV11-3 ASSLPGTDEQY
TRBJ2-1 few TRBV20-1 SALVWGIFYEQF
TRBJ2-1 many TRBV12-3/TRBV12-4 ASKHGVPNNEQF
TRBJ1-1 few TRBV25-1 ASSGRRPEAF
TRBJ2-7 few TRBV6-6 ASSYGQGLYEQY
TRBJ2-3 many TRBV12-3/TRBV12-4 ASSTSGGARGTDTQY
TRBJ2-1 many TRBV7-8 ASSHRDRVYSYNEQF
TRBJ2-5 many TRBV7-8 ASSLVPGGGETQY
TRBJ2-2 many TRBV6-1 ASSEALQGGANTGELF
TRBJ1-1 many TRBV5-1 ASSLIPLNTEAF
TRBJ1-5 many TRBV2 ASSRGQGNQPQH
TRBJ2-5 many TRBV20-1 SARGGTSENQETQY
TRBJ1-2 many TRBV12-5 ASGLVGPAYGYT
TRBJ2-7 many TRBV11-2 ASNLGSTYEQY
TRBJ1-1 few TRBV27 ASSSALETEAF
TRBJ2-2 many TRBV5-5 ASSVEGTNTGELF
TRBJ2-2 few TRBV5-5 ASSLATSGVTGELF
TRBJ1-5 NA TRBV3-1 ASSRGTGGSNQPQH
TRBJ1-3 many TRBV9 ASSPRTSGNTIY
TRBJ1-2 NA TRBV20-1 SARGAYGYT
TRBJ2-7 NA TRBV12-3/TRBV12-4 ASSFILAGDYEQY
TRBJ1-2 many TRBV28 ASSLRSYEGIGYT
TRBJ2-1 NA TRBV6-1 ASSQTSGFYNEQF
TRBJ1-3 NA TRBV11-3 ASSPGGNSGNTIY
TRBJ2-5 many TRBV20-1 SASGGALETQY
TRBJ1-2 NA TRBV14 ASSRRQGYGYT
TRBJ2-3 NA TRBV29-1 SVEFSGGAGDTQY
TRBJ2-7 few TRBV27 ASRPFGANYEQY